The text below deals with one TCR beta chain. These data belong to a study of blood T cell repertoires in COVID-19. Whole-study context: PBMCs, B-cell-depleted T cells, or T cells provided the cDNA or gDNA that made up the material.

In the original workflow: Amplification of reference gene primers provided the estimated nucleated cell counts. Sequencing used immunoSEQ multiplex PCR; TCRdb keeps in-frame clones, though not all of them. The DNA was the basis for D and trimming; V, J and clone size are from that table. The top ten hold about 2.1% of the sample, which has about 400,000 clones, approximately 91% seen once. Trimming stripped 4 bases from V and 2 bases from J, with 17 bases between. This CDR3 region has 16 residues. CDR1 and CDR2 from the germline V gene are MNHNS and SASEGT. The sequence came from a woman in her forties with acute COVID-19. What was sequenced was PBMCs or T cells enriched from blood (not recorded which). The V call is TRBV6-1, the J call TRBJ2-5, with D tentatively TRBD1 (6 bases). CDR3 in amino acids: CASSAYPGHSQETQYF. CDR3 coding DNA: TGTGCCAGCAGTGCCTACCCGGGACACTCACAAGAGACCCAGTACTTC.